This TCR beta chain was profiled in a study of post-analysis software for immune sequencing data. Study observations and caveats: Diversity measured as normalized Chao1 was significantly lower in multiple sclerosis patients than in controls. In patients, five or six TRBV segments were more frequent than in controls, with TRBV5-6, TRBV5-1 and TRBV20-1 among them.

This clonotype was detected only a few times. The antigen is undetermined. Researchers reported that TCR beta cDNA libraries carried unique molecular identifiers. Input of about 0.9 to 10 million T cells yielded approximately 500,000 cDNA molecules. MiXCR was run by TCRdb on the PCR reads, yielding one entry per CDR3 protein. The sample lists more than 450,000 distinct CDR3 sequences, roughly 46% occurring once. The CDR3 contains 13 residues. Trimming pared 4 bases from V and 0 bases from J, leaving 4 bases between. Sequenced sample: blood. The origin of this receptor is a girl between 5 and 17 years old with multiple sclerosis. The chain carries TRBV12-3 or TRBV12-4 and TRBJ2-1; D not certain. The DNA of the CDR3 is TGTGCCAGCAGTTGGGGCTCCTACAATGAGCAGTTCTTC. Translated, it gives CASSWGSYNEQFF.